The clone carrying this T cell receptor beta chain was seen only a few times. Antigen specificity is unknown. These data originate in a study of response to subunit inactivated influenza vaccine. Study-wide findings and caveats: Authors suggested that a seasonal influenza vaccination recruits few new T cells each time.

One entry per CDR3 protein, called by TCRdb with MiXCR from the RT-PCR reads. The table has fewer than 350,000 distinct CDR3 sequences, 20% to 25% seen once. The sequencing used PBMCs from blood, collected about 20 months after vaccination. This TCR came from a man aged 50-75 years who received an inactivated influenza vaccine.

The CDR3 nucleotides read TGCGCCAGCAGCTTACTTCCACAGGGAGCCCCGAACACTGAAGCTTTCTTT. Translation gives CASSLLPQGAPNTEAFF. The gene calls are TRBV5-1 and TRBJ1-1; D may be TRBD1 (6 bases). The V end lost 2 bases, the J end lost 1 base, and 18 bases lay between the germline ends. CDR1 is SGHRS, CDR2 YFSETQ, per germline. There are 17 residues in the CDR3.